These 12 T cell receptor beta chains came from one sample sequenced in a study of response to subunit inactivated influenza vaccine. MiXCR, applied by TCRdb to the RT-PCR reads, yields one record per CDR3 protein. Of 560,000 or so distinct CDR3 sequences listed, under 9% were seen once; the top ten hold 13%. The specimen was PBMCs from blood, collected 23 to 25 months after vaccination. All receptors come from a man aged 50 to 69 who received an inactivated influenza vaccine.

A few counts support this clonotype. The V call is TRBV12-3 or TRBV12-4, the J call TRBJ1-1, with D possibly matching TRBD1 (5 bases). This CDR3 contains 16 residues. Deletions cut 5 bases from V and 1 base from J, with 17 bases between. As DNA, the CDR3 is TGTGCCAGCAGTCCCTCCGGGACCATCGGGAACACTGAAGCTTTCTTT. As protein: CASSPSGTIGNTEAFF.

Regarding this clonotype: A read error is possible here, since a much larger clone lies one base away. The gene calls are TRBV20-1 and TRBJ1-1; D ambiguous. The CDR3 is 13 residues long. Per germline, CDR1 DFQATT and CDR2 SNEGSKA (reference sequence). The CDR3 coding sequence is TGCGGTGCTAGAGGCGAGGGAAGGACTGAAGCTTTCTTT. Translation gives CGARGEGRTEAFF.

V and J are TRBV11-2 and TRBJ1-3; D call uncertain. V gave up 1 base and J gave up 0 bases, with 13 bases separating them. CDR1 is SGHAT and CDR2 is FQNNGV in the germline V gene. The CDR3 has 17 amino acids. This chain's CDR3 is CASSLVLHGDSGNTIYF. CDR3 nucleotides: TGTGCCAGCAGCTTAGTTCTGCACGGTGACTCTGGAAACACCATATATTTT.

This clonotype came up a few times. This chain connects TRBV10-3 to TRBJ2-2, with D uncertain. The CDR3 consists of 14 residues. The V gene lost 8 bases and the J gene lost 1 base, with 11 bases spanning the gap. CDR1 is ENHRY, CDR2 SYGVKD, per germline. For the CDR3, the DNA is TGTGCCATCGCCCGCAGTCAGAACACCGGGGAGCTGTTTTTT. Translation gives CAIARSQNTGELFF.

This clonotype was counted only a few times. The chain carries TRBV13 and TRBJ2-7, with TRBD1 as a possible D gene (6 bases). The CDR3 is 14 amino acids. V gave up 3 bases and J gave up 3 bases, with 12 bases separating them. CDR1 and CDR2 from the germline V gene are PRHDT and FYEKMQ (reference sequence). The chain's CDR3 is CASSFYGQNYEQYF. The CDR3 bases are TGTGCCAGCAGCTTTTACGGACAGAACTACGAGCAGTACTTC.

This clonotype came up many times. The chain uses TRBV12-3 or TRBV12-4 and TRBJ2-5; D uncertain. V was cut by 4 bases and J by 3 bases, with 6 bases left in between. The CDR3 has 12 residues. CDR3 amino acids: CASSSHKETQYF. CDR3 DNA: TGTGCCAGCAGTTCTCATAAAGAGACCCAGTACTTC.

As for this clonotype: A read error may account for a junction end that differs from germline. The V gene is TRBV6-2 or TRBV6-3, the J gene TRBJ2-1, with TRBD2 matching over 14 bases. The CDR3 spans 15 residues. Germline assignment: CDR1 MNHEY and CDR2 SVGEGT. The CDR3 is CASSVGLAGGNGQFF. The DNA of the CDR3 is TGTGCCAGCAGTGTCGGACTAGCGGGAGGCAATGGGCAGTTCTTC.

This clonotype has more than one count but fewer than ten. V usage is TRBV12-3 or TRBV12-4 and J usage is TRBJ2-7; D is unclear. V lost 2 bases and J 4 bases, leaving 9 bases between the germline ends. The CDR3 sequence is 13 residues long. The CDR3 DNA is TGTGCCAGCAGTTTATCGACCCTTTACGAGCAGTACTTC. It yields the protein CASSLSTLYEQYF.

In this sample, this clonotype turned up a few times. The chain links TRBV5-1 to TRBJ2-2, with D perhaps assigned TRBD1 or TRBD2 (5 bases each). The germline gives CDR1 SGHRS, CDR2 YFSETQ. V lost 2 bases and J 3 bases, leaving 11 bases between the germline ends. There are 15 residues in the CDR3. In DNA form, the CDR3 reads TGCGCCAGCAGCTTTAGGAGAGGGGACACCGGGGAGCTGTTTTTT. Protein product: CASSFRRGDTGELFF. The full variable domain, completed using reference TRBV5-1 and TRBJ2-2, is KAGVTQTPRYLIKTRGQQVTLSCSPISGHRSVSWYQQTPGQGLQFLFEYFSETQRNKGNFPGRFSGRQFSNSRSEMNVSTLELGDSALYLCASSFRRGDTGELFFGEGSRLTVL.

The V call is TRBV12-3 or TRBV12-4, the J call TRBJ1-6; D is unclear. The CDR3 has 15 residues. The germline V and J ends were trimmed by 3 bases and 5 bases, with 11 bases remaining between them. In nucleotides, the CDR3 is TGTGCCAGCAGTTTTGGTATAAGCAATAATTCACCCCTCCACTTT. Its translation: CASSFGISNNSPLHF.

This clonotype was counted between two and nine times. The J gene is TRBJ2-2, the V gene TRBV11-3; no reliable D call. V was cut by 4 bases and J by 4 bases, with 13 bases left in between. The CDR3 runs to 15 residues. Per the germline V gene, CDR1 is SGHNT and CDR2 is YENEEA. This chain's CDR3 is CASSSRSSGTGELFF. The CDR3 DNA reads as TGTGCCAGCAGCTCCCGGAGCTCCGGCACCGGGGAGCTGTTTTTT.

Ten or more counts support this clonotype. The J gene is TRBJ1-1, the V gene TRBV4-2; D unclear. Per the germline V gene, CDR1 is LGHNA and CDR2 is YNFKEQ. The V end was cut by 0 bases, the J end by 1 base, with 9 bases between. There are 15 residues in the CDR3. The CDR3 loop reads CASSQDGVGNTEAFF. The CDR3 region has the DNA TGTGCCAGCAGCCAAGATGGGGTCGGGAACACTGAAGCTTTCTTT.